This T cell receptor beta chain comes out of a study of technical replicates of blood from several donors. The CDR3 runs to 17 residues. Germline assignment: CDR1 PRHDT and CDR2 FYEKMQ (reference sequence). Losses at the gene ends were 3 bases for V and 2 bases for J; bases not matched to a gene: 11. Method: immunoSEQ multiplex PCR; TCRdb's copy keeps in-frame clones and lacks some. Here the sample spans approximately 75,000 clones, around 97% being singletons. V and J are TRBV13 and TRBJ2-7; 9 nucleotides match TRBD2. This clonotype was sampled from a human donor in good health. The source material was T cells isolated from PBMCs. The CDR3 spells CASSFRNSGRKTYEQYF. In DNA, the CDR3 is TGTGCCAGCAGCTTTAGGAATAGCGGGAGAAAAACCTACGAGCAGTACTTC.